In its sample, the clone carrying this TCR beta chain was seen once. Its specificity is unknown. The entry originates in a study of Ad26.COV2.S vaccination and SARS-CoV-2 variants. Turning to the study itself: In the study, Ad26.COV2.S was injected intramuscularly once, or twice 56 days apart. Study-wide results and caveats: Vaccine recipients and placebo recipients showed similar non-spike TCR breadth.

Germline V gene lookup returns CDR1 SEHNR and CDR2 FQNEAQ (reference sequence). Trimming cost V 6 bases and J 5 bases; bases outside gene matches: 12. The CDR3 loop spans 16 amino acids. Stated treatment: some 19 received Ad26.COV2.S at low or high dose, single or two shots; five or six received placebo; per-sample allocation not given. Collection of the samples took place on day 63 after the first injection of vaccine or placebo. Method: immunoSEQ multiplex PCR; TCRdb's copy keeps in-frame clones and lacks some. The profile shows 350,000 to 400,000 clones, around 85% of them singletons. The J gene is TRBJ2-5, the V gene TRBV7-9, with TRBD1 identical over 10 bases. The specimen comprised peripheral blood, sampled in a trial of Ad26.COV2.S vaccine versus placebo. The receptor was derived from a person between 18 and 65 years old who received the Ad26.COV2.S COVID-19 vaccine or a placebo. The CDR3 region is CASSRTGTGARETQYF. In nucleotides, the CDR3 is TGTGCCAGCAGTCGTACCGGGACAGGGGCCCGGGAGACCCAGTACTTC. Filled out from reference TRBV7-9 and TRBJ2-5, the complete variable domain reads DTGVSQNPRHKITKRGQNVTFRCDPISEHNRLYWYRQTLGQGPEFLTYFQNEAQLEKSRLLSDRFSAERPKGSFSTLEIQRTEQGDSAMYLCASSRTGTGARETQYFGPGTRLLVL.